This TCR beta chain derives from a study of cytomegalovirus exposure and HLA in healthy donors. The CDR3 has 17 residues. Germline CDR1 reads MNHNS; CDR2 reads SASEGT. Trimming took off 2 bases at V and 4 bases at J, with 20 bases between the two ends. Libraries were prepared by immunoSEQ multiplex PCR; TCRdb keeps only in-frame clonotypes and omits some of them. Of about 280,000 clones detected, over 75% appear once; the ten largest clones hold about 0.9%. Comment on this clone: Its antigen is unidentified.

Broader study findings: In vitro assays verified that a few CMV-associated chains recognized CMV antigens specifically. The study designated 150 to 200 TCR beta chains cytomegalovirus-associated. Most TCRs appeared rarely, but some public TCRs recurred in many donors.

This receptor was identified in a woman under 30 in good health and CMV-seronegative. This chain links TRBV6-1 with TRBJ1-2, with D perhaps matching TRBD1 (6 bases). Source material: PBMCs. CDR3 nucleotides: TGTGCCAGCAGTGAATCGGACAGCAGACTATACCCCTATGGCTACACCTTC. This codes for CASSESDSRLYPYGYTF.